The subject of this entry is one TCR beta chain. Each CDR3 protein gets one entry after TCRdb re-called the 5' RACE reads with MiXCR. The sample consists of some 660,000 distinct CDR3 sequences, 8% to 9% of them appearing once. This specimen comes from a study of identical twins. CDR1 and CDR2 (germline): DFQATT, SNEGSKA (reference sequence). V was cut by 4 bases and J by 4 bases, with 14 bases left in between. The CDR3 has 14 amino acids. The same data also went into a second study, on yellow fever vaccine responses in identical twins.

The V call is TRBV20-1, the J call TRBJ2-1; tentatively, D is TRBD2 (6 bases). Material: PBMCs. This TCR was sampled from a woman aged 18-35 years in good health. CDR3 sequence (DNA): TGCAGTGCTATGTTTGTGGGACTGTACAATGAGCAGTTCTTC. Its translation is CSAMFVGLYNEQFF.